This TCR beta chain originates from a study of T cells after yellow fever vaccination. In the case of this clonotype: Its matching antigen is unknown.

General study findings and limits: A faster peak, day 5 versus 15, was reached by the weaker secondary response. The booster saw the reappearance of most primary-vaccination clones (approximately 97% CD4, 80% to 90% CD8).

5'RACE template switching produced TCR cDNA carrying a universal primer site and UMIs. TCRdb reanalysed the 5' RACE reads using MiXCR and keeps one entry per CDR3 protein. Of about 340,000 distinct CDR3 sequences in the sample, approximately 9% were seen once. The CDR3 length is 16 residues. Per germline, CDR1 LGHDT and CDR2 YNNKEL (reference sequence). V lost 4 bases and J 6 bases, leaving 21 bases between the germline ends. Sample: PBMCs, taken on the day of the first yellow fever vaccination. The TCR comes from a man younger than 35 who received the YFV17D yellow fever vaccine. The V call is TRBV3-1, the J call TRBJ2-5; D gene uncertain. Here the CDR3 DNA reads TGTGCCAGCAGCCCTGTCCACCCCGCTGGGCGGCAGACCCAGTACTTC. The encoded protein is CASSPVHPAGRQTQYF.